The T cell receptor (beta chain) under discussion was sequenced for a study of sequential checkpoint blockade in melanoma (dated by TCRdb to the late 2010s). Looking at the study overall: In a 1:1 randomization, patients received either first-line nivolumab then ipilimumab (arm A) or ipilimumab then nivolumab (arm B). Both trial sequences were followed by maintenance nivolumab.

Explained via the paper, the treatment or condition label denotes: randomized to nivolumab then ipilimumab (arm A) or the reverse (arm B). No trial patient had received prior DNA-damaging chemotherapy. On a FACS Aria II flow cytometer, live CD3+CD8+ cells that were negative for CD19 and CD56 were sorted from thawed PBMCs. Samples came from patients with melanoma in CheckMate 064, a randomized, open-label phase II trial of sequential checkpoint blockade. Leukapheresis was used to collect peripheral blood mononuclear cells, which were then purified with Ficoll-Paque and frozen in human serum with roughly 9.8% DMSO. Right after sorting, the blood CD3+CD8+ cells were verified to be >98% pure, and DNA extraction followed. The sample holds one count of this clone. Its target antigen remains unknown. Within one base of it there is no much larger clone, and no base qualities were kept. The CDR1 and CDR2 encoded by the germline V gene (reference sequence) are MNHEY and SMNVEV. V is cut by 4 bases and J by 6 bases, and the space between the germline ends is 13 bases. The CDR3 runs 13 residues from the cysteine to the phenylalanine. The entry retains the CDR3 DNA only, 39 bases that are in frame from base 1.

TCRbeta CDR3 regions were immunosequenced from genomic DNA with the immunoSEQ Assay. Genomic DNA was amplified by bias-controlled multiplex PCR before high-throughput sequencing. The study's own analysis went as follows. To quantify the absolute abundance of each unique TCRbeta CDR3 region, the sequences were collapsed and filtered. Clonality, defined as 1 minus Pielou's evenness, was calculated using only productive rearrangements. A previously published method was used to identify clones whose frequencies were significantly greater in on-treatment samples than in baseline samples. TCRdb holds this immuneACCESS table with in-frame rearrangements only. Some clones are missing; in checked studies, unresolved V genes explain under half, and the rest has no known cause. That table is the source of V, J and clone size, and D and trimming were worked out from the DNA. A total of approximately 23,000 clones appear in this sample, around 85% of them only once. The ten largest clones add up to under 30% of the sample.

Overall study outcomes, separate from this receptor: The model for predicting response that combines TCR metrics with mutation burden needs to be validated in larger, independent patient cohorts.

The receptor comes from a human donor with melanoma. Sequencing was performed on CD8+ T cells sorted from blood (inferred from file names), taken from a patient given nivolumab and ipilimumab in sequence. The rearranged segments are TRBV27 and TRBJ2-7, with TRBD1 tentatively as D gene (5 bases match). At the DNA level, the sequence is TGTGCCAGCAGTTATACAGGTTTAGGCGAGCAGTACTTC. Its translation reads: CASSYTGLGEQYF.